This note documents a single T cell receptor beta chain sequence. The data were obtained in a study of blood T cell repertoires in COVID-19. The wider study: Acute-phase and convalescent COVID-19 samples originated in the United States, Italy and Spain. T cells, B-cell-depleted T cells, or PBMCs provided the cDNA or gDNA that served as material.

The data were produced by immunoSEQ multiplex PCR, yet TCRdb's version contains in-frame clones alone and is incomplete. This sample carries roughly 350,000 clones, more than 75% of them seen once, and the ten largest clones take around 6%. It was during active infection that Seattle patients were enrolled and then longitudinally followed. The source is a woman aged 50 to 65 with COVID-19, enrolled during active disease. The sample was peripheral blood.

The CDR3 loop reads CASSLLNMNTEAFF. CDR3 nucleotides: TGTGCCAGCAGCCTACTAAACATGAACACTGAAGCTTTCTTT. The rearrangement links TRBV5-6 to TRBJ1-1; D not resolved. Germline CDR1 and CDR2: SGHDT and YYEEEE. CDR3 length: 14 residues. The V gene lost 4 bases and the J gene lost 0 bases, with 10 bases spanning the gap.